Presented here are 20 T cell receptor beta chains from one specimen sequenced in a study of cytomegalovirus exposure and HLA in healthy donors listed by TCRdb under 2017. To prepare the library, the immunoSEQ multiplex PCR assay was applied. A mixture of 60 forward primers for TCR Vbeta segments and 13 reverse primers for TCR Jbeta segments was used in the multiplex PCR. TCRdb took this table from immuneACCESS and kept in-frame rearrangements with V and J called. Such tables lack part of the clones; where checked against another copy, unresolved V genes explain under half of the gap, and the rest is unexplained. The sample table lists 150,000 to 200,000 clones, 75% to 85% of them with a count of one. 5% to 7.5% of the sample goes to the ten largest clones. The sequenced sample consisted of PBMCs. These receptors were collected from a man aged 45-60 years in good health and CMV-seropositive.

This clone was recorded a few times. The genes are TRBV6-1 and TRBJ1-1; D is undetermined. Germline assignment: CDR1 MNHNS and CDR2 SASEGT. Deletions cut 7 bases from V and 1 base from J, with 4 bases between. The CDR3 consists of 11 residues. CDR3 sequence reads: CASIQNTEAFF. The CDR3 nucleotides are TGTGCCAGCATTCAGAACACTGAAGCTTTCTTT.

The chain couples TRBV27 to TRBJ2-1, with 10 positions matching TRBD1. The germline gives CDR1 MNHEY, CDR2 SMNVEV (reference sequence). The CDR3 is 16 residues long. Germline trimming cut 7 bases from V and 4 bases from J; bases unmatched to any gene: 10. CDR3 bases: TGTGCCAGCACCCTGAAACGGACAGGGGGGTACAATGAGCAGTTCTTC. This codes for CASTLKRTGGYNEQFF.

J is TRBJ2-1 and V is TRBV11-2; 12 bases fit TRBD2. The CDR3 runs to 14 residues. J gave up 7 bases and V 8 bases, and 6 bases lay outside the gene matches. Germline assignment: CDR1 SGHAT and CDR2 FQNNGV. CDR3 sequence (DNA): TGTGCCAGCGGTCGACTAGCGGGGGAGAATGAGCAGTTCTTC. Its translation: CASGRLAGENEQFF.

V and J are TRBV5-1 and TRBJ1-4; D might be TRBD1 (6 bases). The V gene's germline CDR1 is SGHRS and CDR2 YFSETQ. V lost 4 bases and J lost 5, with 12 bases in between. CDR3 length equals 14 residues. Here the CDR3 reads CASSPTGANEKLFF. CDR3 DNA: TGCGCCAGCAGCCCGACAGGAGCCAATGAAAAACTGTTTTTT.

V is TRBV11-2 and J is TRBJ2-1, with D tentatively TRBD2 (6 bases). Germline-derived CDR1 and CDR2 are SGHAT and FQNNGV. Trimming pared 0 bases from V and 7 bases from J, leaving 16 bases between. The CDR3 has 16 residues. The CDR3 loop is CASSLEGTPENNEQFF. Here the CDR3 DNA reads TGTGCCAGCAGCTTAGAGGGGACTCCCGAGAATAATGAGCAGTTCTTC.

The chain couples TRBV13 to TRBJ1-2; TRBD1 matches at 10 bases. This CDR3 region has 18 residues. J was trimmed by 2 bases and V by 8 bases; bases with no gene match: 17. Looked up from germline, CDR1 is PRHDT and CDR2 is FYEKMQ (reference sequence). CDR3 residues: CASSSGGTGEAPNYGYTF. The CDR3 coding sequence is TGTGCCAGCTCCTCCGGAGGGACAGGGGAAGCCCCGAACTATGGCTACACCTTC.

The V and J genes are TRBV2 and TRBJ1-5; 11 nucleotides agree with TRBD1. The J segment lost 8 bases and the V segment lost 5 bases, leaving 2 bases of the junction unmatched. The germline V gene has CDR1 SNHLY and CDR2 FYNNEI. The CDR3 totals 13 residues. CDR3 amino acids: CASSSGQGEPQHF. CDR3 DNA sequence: TGTGCCAGCAGTTCGGGACAGGGGGAGCCCCAGCATTTT. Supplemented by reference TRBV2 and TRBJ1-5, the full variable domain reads EPEVTQTPSHQVTQMGQEVILRCVPISNHLYFYWYRQILGQKVEFLVSFYNNEISEKSEIFDDQFSVERPDGSNFTLKIRSTKLEDSAMYFCASSSGQGEPQHFGDGTRLSIL.

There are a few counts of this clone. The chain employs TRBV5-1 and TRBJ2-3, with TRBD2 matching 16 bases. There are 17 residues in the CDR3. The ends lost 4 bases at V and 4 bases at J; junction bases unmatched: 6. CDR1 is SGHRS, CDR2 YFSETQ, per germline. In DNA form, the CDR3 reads TGCGCCAGCAGCGCGGGGACTAGCGGGGGGGGCTCAGATACGCAGTATTTT. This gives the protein CASSAGTSGGGSDTQYF.

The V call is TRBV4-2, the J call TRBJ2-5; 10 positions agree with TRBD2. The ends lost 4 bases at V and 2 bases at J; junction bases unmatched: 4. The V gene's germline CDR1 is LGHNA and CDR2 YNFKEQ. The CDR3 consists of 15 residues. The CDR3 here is CASSPRTSGQETQYF. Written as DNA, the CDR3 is TGTGCCAGCAGCCCCCGGACTAGCGGACAAGAGACCCAGTACTTC.

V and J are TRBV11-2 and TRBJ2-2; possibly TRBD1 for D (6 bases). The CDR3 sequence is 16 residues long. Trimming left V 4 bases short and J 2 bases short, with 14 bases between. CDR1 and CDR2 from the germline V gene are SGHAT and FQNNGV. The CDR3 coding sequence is TGTGCCAGCAGCTCAGGGGTTAGCTCTAACACCGGGGAGCTGTTTTTT. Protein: CASSSGVSSNTGELFF.

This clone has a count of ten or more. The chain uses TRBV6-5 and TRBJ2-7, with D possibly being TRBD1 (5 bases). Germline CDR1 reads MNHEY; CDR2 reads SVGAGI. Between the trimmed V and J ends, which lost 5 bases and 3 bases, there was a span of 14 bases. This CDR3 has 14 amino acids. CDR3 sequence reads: CASSNPTDLYEQYF. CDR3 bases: TGTGCCAGCAGTAACCCGACAGATCTCTACGAGCAGTACTTC.

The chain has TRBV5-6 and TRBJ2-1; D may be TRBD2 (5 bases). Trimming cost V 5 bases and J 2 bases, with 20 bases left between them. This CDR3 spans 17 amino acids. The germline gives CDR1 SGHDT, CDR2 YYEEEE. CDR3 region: CASSYAGLARAYNEQFF. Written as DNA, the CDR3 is TGTGCCAGCAGTTATGCCGGGCTAGCACGAGCCTACAATGAGCAGTTCTTC.

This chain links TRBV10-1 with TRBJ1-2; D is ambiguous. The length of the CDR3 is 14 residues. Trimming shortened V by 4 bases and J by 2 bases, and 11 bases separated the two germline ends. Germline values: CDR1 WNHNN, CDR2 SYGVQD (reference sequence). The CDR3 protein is CASSVSGKNYGYTF. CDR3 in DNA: TGCGCCAGCAGTGTATCGGGAAAAAACTATGGCTACACCTTC.

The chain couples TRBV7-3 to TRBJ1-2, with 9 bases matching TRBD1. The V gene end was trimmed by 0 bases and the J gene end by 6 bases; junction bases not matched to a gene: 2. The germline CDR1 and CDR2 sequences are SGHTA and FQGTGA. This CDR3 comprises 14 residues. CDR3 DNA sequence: TGTGCCAGCAGCTTAACGGGGACAGGGAATGGCTACACCTTC. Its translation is CASSLTGTGNGYTF.

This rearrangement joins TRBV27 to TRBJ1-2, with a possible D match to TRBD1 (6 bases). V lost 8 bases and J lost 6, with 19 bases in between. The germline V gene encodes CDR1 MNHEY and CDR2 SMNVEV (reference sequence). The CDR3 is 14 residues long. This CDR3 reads CASGYREGGDGYTF. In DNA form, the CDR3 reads TGTGCCAGCGGATACAGGGAGGGTGGAGATGGCTACACCTTC.

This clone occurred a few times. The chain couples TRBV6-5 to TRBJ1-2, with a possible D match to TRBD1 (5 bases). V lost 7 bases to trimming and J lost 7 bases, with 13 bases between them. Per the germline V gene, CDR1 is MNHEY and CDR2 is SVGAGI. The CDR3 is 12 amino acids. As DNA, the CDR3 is TGTGCCAGCACCCCTTCGGGGGGTGGCTACACCTTC. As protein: CASTPSGGGYTF.

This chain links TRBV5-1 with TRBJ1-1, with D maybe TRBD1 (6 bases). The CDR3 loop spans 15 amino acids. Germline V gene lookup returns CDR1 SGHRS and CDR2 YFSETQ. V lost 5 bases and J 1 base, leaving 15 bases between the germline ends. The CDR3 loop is CASRGGGGPNTEAFF. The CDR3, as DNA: TGCGCCAGCAGGGGCGGCGGGGGCCCGAACACTGAAGCTTTCTTT.

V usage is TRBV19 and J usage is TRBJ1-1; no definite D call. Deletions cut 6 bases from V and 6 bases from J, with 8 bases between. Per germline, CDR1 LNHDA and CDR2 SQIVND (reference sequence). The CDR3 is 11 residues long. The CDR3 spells CASSHSPEAFF. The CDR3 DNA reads TGTGCCAGTAGCCACTCCCCTGAAGCTTTCTTT. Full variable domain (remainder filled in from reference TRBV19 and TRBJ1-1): DGGITQSPKYLFRKEGQNVTLSCEQNLNHDAMYWYRQDPGQGLRLIYYSQIVNDFQKGDIAEGYSVSREKKESFPLTVTSAQKNPTAFYLCASSHSPEAFFGQGTRLTVV.

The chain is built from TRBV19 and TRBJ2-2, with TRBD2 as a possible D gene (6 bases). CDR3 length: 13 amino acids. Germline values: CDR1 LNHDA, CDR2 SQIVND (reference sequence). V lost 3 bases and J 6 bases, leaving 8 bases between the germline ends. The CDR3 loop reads CASSMGGPGELFF. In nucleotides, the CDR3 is TGTGCCAGTAGTATGGGGGGTCCCGGGGAGCTGTTTTTT.

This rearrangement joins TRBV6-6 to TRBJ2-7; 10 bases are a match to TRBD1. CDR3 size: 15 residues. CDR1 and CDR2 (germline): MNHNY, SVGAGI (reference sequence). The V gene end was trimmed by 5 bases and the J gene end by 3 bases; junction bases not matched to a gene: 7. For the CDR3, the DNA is TGTGCCAGCAGTGCCTGGACAGGGGGGAGCTACGAGCAGTACTTC. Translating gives CASSAWTGGSYEQYF.